This T cell receptor beta chain was captured by sequencing in a study of blood T cell repertoires in COVID-19. Sequencing was performed with immunoSEQ multiplex PCR; in TCRdb, only in-frame clones are kept and a portion is missing. The data contain around 100,000 clones, more than 75% of them singletons. CDR3 length: 16 amino acids. Germline V lookup: CDR1 MRHNA, CDR2 SNTAGT. The V gene lost 4 bases and the J gene lost 0 bases, with 15 bases spanning the gap. The sequence was collected from a human donor in a cohort sampled during active COVID-19. V is TRBV6-4 and J is TRBJ2-5, with D possibly being TRBD1 (6 bases). The sequenced sample consisted of peripheral blood. CDR3 sequence reads: CASSVTSRQDQETQYF. The CDR3, as DNA: TGTGCCAGCAGTGTCACGTCCCGACAGGACCAAGAGACCCAGTACTTC.